Following are 21 T cell receptor beta chains from one sample sequenced in a study of blood T cell repertoires in COVID-19. The data were produced by immunoSEQ multiplex PCR, yet TCRdb's version contains in-frame clones alone and is incomplete. The sample lists about 100,000 clones; just over 85% were seen once. Sequencing was carried out using peripheral blood. Receptor source: a human donor in a cohort sampled during active COVID-19.

This clone showed up just once. V is TRBV19 and J is TRBJ2-6, with D possibly matching TRBD2 (5 bases). V was cut by 1 base and J by 1 base, with 8 bases left in between. The CDR3 consists of 16 residues. The germline CDR1 and CDR2 sequences are LNHDA and SQIVND (reference sequence). CDR3 DNA: TGTGCCAGTAGTATAGGTGAGGGATCTGGGGCCAACGTCCTGACTTTC. The encoded protein is CASSIGEGSGANVLTF.

This clone was detected once. The DNA of the CDR3 is TGTGCCAGCACCCAATGGGGGGACCCGTCGAACACCGGGGAGCTGTTTTTT. Translated: CASTQWGDPSNTGELFF. This rearrangement joins TRBV28 to TRBJ2-2, with D perhaps matching TRBD2 (6 bases). V lost 7 bases to trimming and J lost 0 bases, with 18 bases between them. CDR3 length: 17 residues. Germline V CDR1 and CDR2: MDHEN, SYDVKM.

The chain couples TRBV29-1 to TRBJ2-7, with a tentative D call TRBD1 (6 bases). Trimming pared 4 bases from V and 7 bases from J, leaving 14 bases between. Germline V gene lookup returns CDR1 SQVTM and CDR2 ANQGSEA. This CDR3 is built from 12 residues. CDR3 region: CSVALQGGEQYF. The CDR3 DNA reads as TGCAGCGTTGCGTTACAGGGTGGAGAGCAGTACTTC.

This chain joins TRBV30 and TRBJ2-7; the D gene is possibly TRBD1 (6 bases). Trimming cost V 3 bases and J 0 bases, with 9 bases left between them. Germline CDR1 and CDR2: GTSNPN and SVGIG (reference sequence). The CDR3 runs 13 residues. CDR3: CAWRRDISYEQYF. The CDR3 bases are TGTGCCTGGAGACGGGACATCTCCTACGAGCAGTACTTC.

V gene TRBV30 combines with J gene TRBJ2-1; 13 positions agree with TRBD2. J lost 4 bases, V lost 3 bases, and 6 bases had no gene match. Germline loops: CDR1 GTSNPN, CDR2 SVGIG (reference sequence). The CDR3 is 16 amino acids. CDR3: CAWSVGTSGTYNEQFF. CDR3 DNA sequence: TGTGCCTGGAGCGTCGGGACTAGCGGGACTTACAATGAGCAGTTCTTC.

This chain connects TRBV7-9 to TRBJ2-1, with TRBD2 identical over 13 bases. CDR1 is SEHNR and CDR2 is FQNEAQ in the germline V gene (reference sequence). Trimming took 3 bases from V and 8 from J; bases not matched to a gene: 4. This CDR3 contains 15 residues. CDR3 protein: CASSFGLAGVDEQFF. CDR3 sequence (DNA): TGTGCCAGCAGCTTCGGACTAGCGGGAGTGGATGAGCAGTTCTTC.

This rearrangement joins TRBV5-1 to TRBJ2-3; 8 bases align to TRBD2. The CDR3 has 15 residues. V lost 4 bases, J lost 6 bases, and 10 bases stayed unmatched. Germline values: CDR1 SGHRS, CDR2 YFSETQ. CDR3 DNA: TGCGCCAGCAGCCCGGGACTAGTGGGTATGGATACGCAGTATTTT. This codes for CASSPGLVGMDTQYF.

The gene calls are TRBV5-1 and TRBJ1-6; 10 bases fit TRBD1. The CDR3 has 15 residues. J was trimmed by 7 bases and V by 0 bases; bases with no gene match: 1. CDR1 and CDR2 from the germline V gene are SGHRS and YFSETQ. In nucleotides, the CDR3 is TGCGCCAGCAGCTTGGGACAGGGGGCAAATTCACCCCTCCACTTT. Protein: CASSLGQGANSPLHF.

The rearrangement uses TRBV5-1 and TRBJ1-3, with D hard to call. Trimming pared 4 bases from V and 4 bases from J, leaving 6 bases between. The CDR3 runs 12 residues. Germline CDR1 SGHRS, CDR2 YFSETQ. In DNA, the CDR3 is TGCGCCAGCAGCCACGCGGGAAACACCATATATTTT. This gives the protein CASSHAGNTIYF.

The V gene is TRBV29-1, the J gene TRBJ2-1; D is unclear. Looked up from germline, CDR1 is SQVTM and CDR2 is ANQGSEA. This CDR3 contains 15 residues. Trimming left V 5 bases short and J 0 bases short, with 14 bases between. CDR3 DNA: TGCAGCGTTCTCGGAGCCCAACGCTCCTACAATGAGCAGTTCTTC. This gives the protein CSVLGAQRSYNEQFF.

The V gene is TRBV6-4, the J gene TRBJ2-3; no reliable D call. With 1 base removed from V and 1 base from J, the gap between germline ends came to 12 bases. Germline V gives CDR1 MRHNA, CDR2 SNTAGT. The CDR3 length is 16 residues. The CDR3 DNA reads as TGTGCCAGCAGTGACTTCCACAGCCCCGGCACAGATACGCAGTATTTT. This codes for CASSDFHSPGTDTQYF.

This chain connects TRBV29-1 to TRBJ1-3; D is ambiguous. CDR3 size: 15 residues. Looked up from germline, CDR1 is SQVTM and CDR2 is ANQGSEA. Trimming stripped 3 bases from V and 1 base from J, with 13 bases between. CDR3 nucleotide sequence: TGCAGCGTTGAGGTCGGCCGAGGGTCTGGAAACACCATATATTTT. It translates to CSVEVGRGSGNTIYF.

The chain has TRBV29-1 and TRBJ2-3; D not certain. V was shortened by 2 bases and J by 0 bases, with 6 bases between the two germline ends. The CDR3 consists of 13 residues. Germline CDR1 is SQVTM and CDR2 is ANQGSEA. CDR3 coding DNA: TGCAGCGTTGAACCGGAGAGCACAGATACGCAGTATTTT. Encoded protein: CSVEPESTDTQYF.

This rearrangement joins TRBV2 to TRBJ2-5, with D possibly TRBD2 on 5 matching bases. Trimming took 6 bases from V and 7 from J, leaving 15 bases between them. The germline gives CDR1 SNHLY, CDR2 FYNNEI. This CDR3 has 13 amino acids. The CDR3 DNA sequence: TGTGCCAGCAGATACACTAGAGATGGGACCCAGTACTTC. Translation: CASRYTRDGTQYF.

This clone appeared a few times. V is TRBV9 and J is TRBJ2-2; 8 bases line up with TRBD1. Per germline, CDR1 SGDLS and CDR2 YYNGEE. CDR3 length equals 14 residues. With 3 bases clipped from V and 5 bases from J, the junction kept 3 bases outside the gene matches. Here the CDR3 DNA reads TGTGCCAGCAGCGCCACAGGGGGAACCGGGGAGCTGTTTTTT. It encodes CASSATGGTGELFF.

J is TRBJ2-7 and V is TRBV19; 14 nucleotides line up with TRBD2. This CDR3 is built from 16 residues. Germline V gives CDR1 LNHDA, CDR2 SQIVND (reference sequence). Germline trimming cut 8 bases from V and 5 bases from J; bases unmatched to any gene: 11. The CDR3 loop is CASAQSGTSGSHEQYF. In DNA, the CDR3 is TGTGCCAGTGCCCAATCCGGGACTAGCGGGAGCCACGAGCAGTACTTC.

CDR3 nucleotides: TGTGCCAGCAGTTACTCGTTACGACAAAGCTCCTACGAGCAGTACTTC. Protein sequence: CASSYSLRQSSYEQYF. The genes are TRBV6-5 and TRBJ2-7; D is ambiguous. Germline-derived CDR1 and CDR2 are MNHEY and SVGAGI. This CDR3 is 16 amino acids long. Trimming removed 0 bases from V and 0 bases from J, with 12 bases in between.

This clone was found once. The V gene is TRBV6-2 or TRBV6-3, the J gene TRBJ2-2, with D unresolved. The CDR3 runs 16 residues. In germline, CDR1 is MNHEY, CDR2 SVGEGT. Trimming left V 5 bases short and J 8 bases short, with 21 bases between. The CDR3 sequence: CASSPPNDGWKGELFF. CDR3 sequence (DNA): TGTGCCAGCAGTCCACCTAACGACGGGTGGAAAGGGGAGCTGTTTTTT.

This rearrangement joins TRBV6-6 to TRBJ2-2; perhaps TRBD1 as D (5 bases). V was clipped by 4 bases and J by 6 bases, with 9 bases between them. From germline, CDR1 is MNHNY and CDR2 SVGAGI (reference sequence). CDR3 length: 13 residues. CDR3 nucleotides: TGTGCCAGCAGTTGGGGCCGGGCCGGGGAGCTGTTTTTT. It translates to CASSWGRAGELFF.

This chain uses TRBV6-5 with TRBJ2-3, with D perhaps TRBD2 (5 bases). The CDR3 consists of 14 residues. V lost 2 bases, J lost 0 bases, and 6 bases lay in between. Germline CDR1 is MNHEY and CDR2 is SVGAGI. The CDR3 nucleotides are TGTGCCAGCAGTTACCGGAGGAGCACAGATACGCAGTATTTT. It translates to CASSYRRSTDTQYF.

The chain couples TRBV6-2 or TRBV6-3 to TRBJ2-3; 8 bases are a match to TRBD2. The CDR3 is 16 residues long. V shed 2 bases, J shed 2 bases, and the junction held 6 bases outside the gene matches. Per germline, CDR1 MNHEY and CDR2 SVGEGT. The CDR3 is CASSYPGTSHTDTQYF. CDR3 DNA: TGTGCCAGCAGTTACCCCGGGACTAGTCACACAGATACGCAGTATTTT.